The source of this T cell receptor beta chain is a study of blood T cell repertoires in COVID-19. Overall study context: COVID-19 samples collected from the United States, Italy and Spain covered acute and convalescent phases. Nucleic acid was either cDNA or gDNA, and it came from T cells, B-cell-depleted T cells, or PBMCs.

Authors' processing steps: Nucleated cell number was recorded as an estimate derived from reference gene primer amplification. Clones were read by immunoSEQ multiplex PCR, and TCRdb kept only the in-frame ones, dropping some. Clone size and the V and J calls come from that table; the DNA yielded D and trimming. In the table there are under 200,000 clones, about 80% of which are singletons. Trimming cost V 5 bases and J 6 bases, with 10 bases left between them. The V gene's germline CDR1 is GTSNPN and CDR2 SVGIG (reference sequence). This CDR3 region has 12 residues. The origin of this receptor is a human donor with acute or convalescent COVID-19. The donor label of this sample is uncertain. The V call is TRBV30, the J call TRBJ2-2; a possible D gene is TRBD2 (6 bases). Sequencing was carried out using peripheral blood. The CDR3 sequence: CAWGRRAGELFF. For the CDR3, the DNA is TGTGCCTGGGGGCGGAGGGCCGGGGAGCTGTTTTTT. The entire variable domain, with the rest obtained from reference TRBV30 and TRBJ2-2, is as follows: SQTIHQWPATLVQPVGSPLSLECTVEGTSNPNLYWYRQAAGRGLQLLFYSVGIGQISSEVPQNLSASRPQDRQFILSSKKLLLSDSGFYLCAWGRRAGELFFGEGSRLTVL.